This T cell receptor beta chain was sequenced during a study of T cells after posttransplantation cyclophosphamide. Overall study results and limits: Blood and skin or GI T cell repertoires showed limited TRB overlap. Donor CD8+ memory clones often dominated recipient blood repertoires at later times.

CDR1 and CDR2 from the germline V gene are MNHEY and SVGEGT. The CDR3 contains 16 residues. The V and J ends lost 5 bases and 7 bases respectively, with 24 bases between them. Peripheral blood was collected from the related graft donor on the marrow donation day. This clone has at least ten counts. Its antigen is unidentified. Method: immunoSEQ multiplex PCR; TCRdb's copy keeps in-frame clones and lacks some. The profile covers about 38,000 clones, none occurring a single time. Sequencing was performed on PBMCs. The gene calls are TRBV6-2 or TRBV6-3 and TRBJ2-7; possibly TRBD1 for D (6 bases). The source of this sequence is a man aged 25 to 40 in good health and a related stem cell transplant donor. The CDR3 bases are TGTGCCAGCAGTGATCCCCTGACAGGAAGGGCAAAGGAGCAGTACTTC. It codes for CASSDPLTGRAKEQYF.